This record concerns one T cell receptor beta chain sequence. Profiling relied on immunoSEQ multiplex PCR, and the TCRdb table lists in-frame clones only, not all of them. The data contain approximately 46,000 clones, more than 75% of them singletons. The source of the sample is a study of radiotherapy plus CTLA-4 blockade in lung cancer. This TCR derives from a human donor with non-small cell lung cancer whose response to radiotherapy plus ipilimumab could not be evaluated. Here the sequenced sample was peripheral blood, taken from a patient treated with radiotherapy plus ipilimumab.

The CDR3 DNA reads as TGTGCCACCAGCAGAGATCAGGGGCGCACTGAAGCTTTCTTT. Translated, it gives CATSRDQGRTEAFF. This chain joins TRBV15 and TRBJ1-1; a possible D gene is TRBD1 (6 bases). V was cut by 0 bases and J by 4 bases, with 9 bases left in between. Looked up from germline, CDR1 is LNHNV and CDR2 is YYDKDF (reference sequence). The CDR3 has 14 amino acids.